This T cell receptor (beta chain) comes out of a study of CD8+ T cells in alopecia areata (dated by TCRdb to about 2018). Regarding the complete study: In both human patients and the C3H/HeJ mouse model, the study applied high-throughput TCRbeta sequencing to look at T cell clonal expansion in alopecia areata. Clonality in the scalp was compared among normal scalp (n=4), patchy alopecia areata scalp (n=8), and alopecia totalis/universalis scalp (n=8). RNA came from the PAXgene miRNA kit for fixed scalp, the miRNeasy kit for PBMCs, and the RNeasy kit for mouse skin. TCRbeta CDR3 regions were amplified by immunoSEQ multiplex PCR using 35 Vbeta forward and 13 Jbeta reverse primers. In humans, TCRbeta sequencing was performed on scalp tissue and on sorted CD4+ and CD8+ peripheral blood T cells from healthy controls and from patients with patchy or totalis/universalis alopecia areata. What the work shows at the level of the full study, not this receptor alone: Shared TCR sequences between patients were less evident than in mice, which may be partly attributable to HLA diversity in the patient population. Unlike mouse skin, which is dominated by gammadelta T cells, normal human skin has resident alphabeta T cells that are also sequenced, and this complicates analysis of the scalp TCR repertoire. Compared with normal scalp, lesional scalp had higher clonality and more expanded CD8+ clones, particularly in alopecia totalis/universalis, a pattern that suggests antigenic drive.

Trimming removed 1 base from V and 7 bases from J, leaving 11 bases between the germline ends. CDR1 and CDR2, per the germline V gene, are SGHVS and FQNEAQ. The CDR3 runs 14 amino acids, cysteine and phenylalanine included. Only the CDR3 portion is preserved as DNA: 42 bases, with reading frame beginning at the first base. Libraries were prepared through the immunoSEQ multiplex PCR assay. To provide template for TCR sequencing, every sample had RNA extracted and reverse transcribed into cDNA. First-strand cDNA was synthesized using SuperScript III with a 2:1 mix of oligo-dT and random hexamers. Amplification bias was assessed with a synthetic immune receptor repertoire, and residual bias was removed computationally. Regarding the original processing steps: After raw reads were preprocessed to remove errors, the CDR3 was defined following IMGT conventions as running from the conserved cysteine to phenylalanine. Clonality was computed by normalizing Shannon entropy by log2 of the number of productive unique TCRs and subtracting the result from 1. Whether scalp clones were CD4 or CD8 was inferred by matching scalp TCRbeta sequences against CD4 and CD8 repertoires sorted from blood. The table was pulled from immuneACCESS by TCRdb, which kept in-frame rearrangements only. Such tables lose some clones; where checked, under half of the loss comes from unresolved V genes, and the rest has no known cause. V and J calls and clone size are given by that table; D and trimming were obtained from the DNA. A total of approximately 150,000 clones appear in this sample, roughly 60% of them only once. Of the sample, less than 40% falls within the top ten clones.

Remarks on this clone: Its antigen is unknown. No base-level quality is on record; no much larger clone is a single base apart.

After PBMCs were isolated by density centrifugation and stained for CD3, CD4 and CD8, a FACSAria was used to sort CD4+ and CD8+ T cells. Unaffected controls provided scalp biopsies and blood samples. The sequencing sample was made of CD8+ T cells sorted from blood. The sequence derives from a human donor in good health. The chain is made from TRBV7-8 and TRBJ2-1; there is no confident call for the D gene. The sequenced DNA is TGTGCCAGCAGCTTAGGTGGCTGGGATAATGAGCAGTTCTTC. Its protein product is CASSLGGWDNEQFF. With all but the CDR3 taken from the reference TRBV7-8 and TRBJ2-1 genes, the full variable domain is: GAGVSQSPRYKVAKRGQDVALRCDPISGHVSLFWYQQALGQGPEFLTYFQNEAQLDKSGLPSDRFFAERPEGSVSTLKIQRTQQEDSAVYLCASSLGGWDNEQFFGPGTRLTVL.